These T cell receptor beta chains were read from a single sample in a study of cytomegalovirus exposure and HLA in healthy donors. Method: immunoSEQ multiplex PCR; TCRdb's copy keeps in-frame clones and lacks some. The table has about 190,000 clones, about 80% seen once; the top ten hold around 2.1%. The sample comprised PBMCs. The receptors here all came from a woman aged 18-29 years in good health and CMV-seropositive. The CDR3 runs from the conserved cysteine through the conserved F or W.

TRBJ1-5	20	TRBV23-1	CASSPGVEGPLVSRKQPQHF
TRBJ2-3	15	TRBV6-5	CASSYSGLAGDTQYF
TRBJ2-7	13	TRBV7-9	CASSTQGAGEQYF
TRBJ2-3	14	TRBV30	CAWSLSGGTDTQYF
TRBJ1-2	13	TRBV5-6	CASSSQERYGYTF
TRBJ2-4	15	TRBV6-1	CATTDRGLAKNIQYF
TRBJ2-1	17	TRBV18	CASSPETPIVAYNEQFF
TRBJ1-2	15	TRBV5-1	CASSLDRDRTYGYTF
TRBJ1-3	17	TRBV5-1	CASSLDRRSYSGNTIYF
TRBJ1-1	17	TRBV5-1	CASSPGWGDVMNTEAFF
TRBJ2-5	14	TRBV5-4	CASSPDYFQETQYF
TRBJ2-4	16	TRBV27	CASSLRTTAAKNSQYF
TRBJ2-7	15	TRBV10-3	CAISASLGTSYEQYF
TRBJ2-5	13	TRBV6-1	CATAPRTGETQYF
TRBJ1-1	15	TRBV5-1	CASSLTTGRYTEAFF
TRBJ2-7	14	TRBV13	CASSLSSPYREQYF
TRBJ2-1	16	TRBV6-5	CASSYAGVGSYNEQFF
TRBJ1-1	13	TRBV6-6	CASSYGENTEAFF
TRBJ1-2	15	TRBV6-6	CASSYSGGQGDGYTF
TRBJ1-5	12	TRBV19	CASSIDLQPQHF
TRBJ2-5	15	TRBV11-3	CASSSASGGWETQYF
TRBJ1-1	11	TRBV29-1	CSANMNTEAFF
TRBJ2-7	14	TRBV28	CASSLGGAAYEQYF